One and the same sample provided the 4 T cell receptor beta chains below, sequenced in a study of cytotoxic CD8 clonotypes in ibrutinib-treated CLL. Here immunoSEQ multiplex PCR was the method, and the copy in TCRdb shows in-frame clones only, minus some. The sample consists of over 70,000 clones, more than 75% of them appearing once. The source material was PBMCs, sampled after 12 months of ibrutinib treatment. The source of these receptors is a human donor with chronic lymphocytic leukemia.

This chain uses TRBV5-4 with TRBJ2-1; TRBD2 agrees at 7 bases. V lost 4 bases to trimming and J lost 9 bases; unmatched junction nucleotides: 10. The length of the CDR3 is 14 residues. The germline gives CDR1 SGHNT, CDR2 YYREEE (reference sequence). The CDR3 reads CASSAGTTDGEQFF. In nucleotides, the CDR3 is TGTGCCAGCAGCGCCGGGACTACCGACGGTGAGCAGTTCTTC.

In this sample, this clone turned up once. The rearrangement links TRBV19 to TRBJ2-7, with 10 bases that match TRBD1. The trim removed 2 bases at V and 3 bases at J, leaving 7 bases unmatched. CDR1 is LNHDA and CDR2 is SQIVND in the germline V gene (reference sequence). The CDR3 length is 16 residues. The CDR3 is CASSIRGTGALYEQYF. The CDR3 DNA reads TGTGCCAGTAGTATAAGAGGGACAGGGGCCCTCTACGAGCAGTACTTC.

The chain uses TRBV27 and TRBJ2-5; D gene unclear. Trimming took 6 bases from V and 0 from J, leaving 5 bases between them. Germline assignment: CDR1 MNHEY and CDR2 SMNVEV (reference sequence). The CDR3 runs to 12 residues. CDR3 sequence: CASSPDQETQYF. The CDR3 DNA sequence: TGTGCCAGCAGCCCGGACCAAGAGACCCAGTACTTC.

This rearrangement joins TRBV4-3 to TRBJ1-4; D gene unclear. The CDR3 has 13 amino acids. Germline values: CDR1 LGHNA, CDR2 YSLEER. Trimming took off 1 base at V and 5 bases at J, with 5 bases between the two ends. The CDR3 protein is CASSQGGNEKLFF. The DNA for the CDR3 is TGCGCCAGCAGCCAAGGCGGCAATGAAAAACTGTTTTTT.